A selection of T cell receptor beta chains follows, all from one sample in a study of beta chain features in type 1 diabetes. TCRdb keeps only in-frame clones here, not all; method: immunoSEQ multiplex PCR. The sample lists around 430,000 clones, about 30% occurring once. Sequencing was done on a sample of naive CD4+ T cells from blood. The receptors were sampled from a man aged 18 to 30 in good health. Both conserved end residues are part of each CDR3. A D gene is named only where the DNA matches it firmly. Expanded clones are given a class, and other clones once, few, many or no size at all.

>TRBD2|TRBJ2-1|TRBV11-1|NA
TGTGCCAGCAGCTTTCAGCTAGCGGGGGTCGATGAGCAGTTCTTC
CASSFQLAGVDEQFF
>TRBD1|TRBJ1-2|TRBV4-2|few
TGTGCCAGCTCCGGGACAGGGGATAACTATGGCTACACCTTC
CASSGTGDNYGYTF
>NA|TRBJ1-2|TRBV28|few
TGTGCCAGCAGAGAGGGGATAAACTATGGCTACACCTTC
CASREGINYGYTF
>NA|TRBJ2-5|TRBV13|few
TGTGCCAGCAGCTTAGAGGGCAGGGAGACCCAGTACTTC
CASSLEGRETQYF
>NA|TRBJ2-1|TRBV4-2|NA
TGTGCCAGCAGCCAAGAAGAAGGTAGGGATGAGCAGTTCTTC
CASSQEEGRDEQFF
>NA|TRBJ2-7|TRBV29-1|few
TGCAGCGTGCTCAGGGGGGGGACACTCTCCTACGAGCAGTACTTC
CSVLRGGTLSYEQYF
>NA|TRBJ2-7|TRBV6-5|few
TGTGCCAGCAGCAAACGCCGGGACGGCTCCTACGAGCAGTACTTC
CASSKRRDGSYEQYF
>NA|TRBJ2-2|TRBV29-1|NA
TGCAGCGTTGAGGCAGAAAGTAGGACCGGGGAGCTGTTTTTT
CSVEAESRTGELFF
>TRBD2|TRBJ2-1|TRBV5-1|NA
TGCGCCAGCAGCAAGGGACTAGCGGGAGTCGATGAGCAGTTCTTC
CASSKGLAGVDEQFF
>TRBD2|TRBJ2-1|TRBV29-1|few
TGCAGCTCCTTAGCGGGAGGACAGTACAATGAGCAGTTCTTC
CSSLAGGQYNEQFF
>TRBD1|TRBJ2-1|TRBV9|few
TGTGCCAGCAGCGTCTGGACAGGGGACGATGAGCAGTTCTTC
CASSVWTGDDEQFF
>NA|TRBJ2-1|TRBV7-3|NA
TGTGCCAGCAGCTTACGGACAGTTGCCTACAATGAGCAGTTCTTC
CASSLRTVAYNEQFF
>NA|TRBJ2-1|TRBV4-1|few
TGCGCCAGCAGCCAACAGGGCTTTAGCTCCTACAATGAGCAGTTCTTC
CASSQQGFSSYNEQFF
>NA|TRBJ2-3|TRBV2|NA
TGTGCCAGACAGCAGAATACGCAGTATTTT
CARQQNTQYF
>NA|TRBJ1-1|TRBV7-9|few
TGTGCCAGCAGCTTAGCGCTTGGAGGGGCTGAAGCTTTCTTT
CASSLALGGAEAFF
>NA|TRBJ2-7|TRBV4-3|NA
TGCGCCAGCAGCCAGGAGGGACACCTCTCCTACGAGCAGTACTTC
CASSQEGHLSYEQYF
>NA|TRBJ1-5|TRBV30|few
TGTGCCTGGAGTGGTTCAGGAGAGCAGCCCCAGCATTTT
CAWSGSGEQPQHF
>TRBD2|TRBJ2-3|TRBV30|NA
TGTGCCTGGAGCCGGACTAGCGGGACTCGAGGAGATACGCAGTATTTT
CAWSRTSGTRGDTQYF
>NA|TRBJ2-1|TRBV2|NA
TGTGCCAGCAGGAGGGGGTACAATGAGCAGTTCTTC
CASRRGYNEQFF
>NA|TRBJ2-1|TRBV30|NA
TGTGCCTGGAGTGTAGGTAGCGGAGCCTACAATGAGCAGTTCTTC
CAWSVGSGAYNEQFF
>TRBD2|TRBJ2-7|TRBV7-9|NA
TGTGCCAGCAGCTTAGGGCTAGCGGGAGACGAGCAGTACTTC
CASSLGLAGDEQYF
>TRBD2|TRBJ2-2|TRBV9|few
TGTGCCAGCAGCGTCCTAGCGGGAGACACCGGGGAGCTGTTTTTT
CASSVLAGDTGELFF
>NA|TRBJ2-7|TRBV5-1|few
TGCGCCAGCAGCCCGGACAGAACCTACGAGCAGTACTTC
CASSPDRTYEQYF
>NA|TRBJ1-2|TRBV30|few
TGTGCCTGGAGGGAAGGGTTAGTGGGCTATGGCTACACCTTC
CAWREGLVGYGYTF
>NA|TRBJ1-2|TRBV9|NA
TGTGCCAGCAGCGTCGCTGGGTCTAGCGAAGGCTACACCTTC
CASSVAGSSEGYTF
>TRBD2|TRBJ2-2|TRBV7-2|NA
TGTGCCAGCAGCTTAAGGACTAGCGGGAGCGGAACCGGGGAGCTGTTTTTT
CASSLRTSGSGTGELFF
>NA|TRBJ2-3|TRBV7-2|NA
TGTGCCAGCAGCCTCCGGACTGGCACAGATACGCAGTATTTT
CASSLRTGTDTQYF
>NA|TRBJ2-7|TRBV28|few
TGTGCCAGCAGGCATCGTGGGGCAGGAAACTACGAGCAGTACTTC
CASRHRGAGNYEQYF